Below, 7 T cell receptor beta chains from the same sample are listed, as sequenced in a study of regulatory T cells in long-lasting Graves disease. Combining iRepertoire HTBI primers with Arm-PCR of CDR3 regions, the authors built TCR beta libraries. TCRdb re-derived calls from the multiplex PCR reads in MiXCR, one entry per CDR3 protein. The sample shows 400,000 to 600,000 distinct CDR3 sequences, roughly 21% of them seen only once. Time point denoted: persistent/refractory GD, antithyroid drugs over 5 years with positive TRAb. After RNA was extracted from PBMCs, the TCR library was made from it. The source material was peripheral blood mononuclear cells (PBMCs), sampled when the disease was refractory, from a patient treated with antithyroid drugs. All receptors come from a female donor with Graves disease.

As for this clonotype: A much larger clone lies a single base off, so this may be a read error. The conserved final phenylalanine or tryptophan is absent from the CDR3, which likely points to a read error. This sequence joins TRBV12-3 or TRBV12-4 and TRBJ2-4, with D possibly TRBD1 on 5 matching bases. The CDR3 spans 16 residues. V lost 3 bases and J lost 5, with 17 bases in between. The CDR3 region has the DNA TGTGCCAGCAGTTTCTCAGCCTTGGACAACGAAAACATTCAGTACTTG. Translated: CASSFSALDNENIQYL.

In regard to this clonotype: One end of the junction varies from germline; a read error may be responsible. V and J are TRBV6-2 or TRBV6-3 and TRBJ2-2; weak D call: TRBD2 (6 bases). Germline CDR1 MNHEY, CDR2 SVGEGT. The CDR3 runs 17 residues. The DNA of the CDR3 is TGTGCCAGCAGTTACTCGATGCGGGACTTGAACACCGGGGAGCTGCTTTTT. Residues: CASSYSMRDLNTGELLF.

The chain employs TRBV4-1 and TRBJ1-2; no definite D call. CDR1 MGHRA and CDR2 YSYEKL come from the germline V gene. The CDR3 has 14 residues. V was trimmed by 1 base and J by 5 bases, leaving 11 bases between them. CDR3 DNA sequence: TGCGCCAGCAGCCAAGCCATAGCGGTATATGGCTACACCTTC. This codes for CASSQAIAVYGYTF.

The V and J genes are TRBV27 and TRBJ2-1; TRBD2 agrees at 10 bases. CDR3 length: 15 residues. V lost 5 bases and J lost 3; bases outside the gene matches: 4. Germline CDR1 reads MNHEY; CDR2 reads SMNVEV (reference sequence). The CDR3, as DNA: TGTGCCAGCAGTGCAGGGACTAGCGTCTACAATGAGCAGTTCTTC. As protein: CASSAGTSVYNEQFF.

The chain employs TRBV7-2 and TRBJ2-7; no clear D gene. This CDR3 region has 14 residues. The germline V and J ends were trimmed by 1 base and 3 bases, with 10 bases remaining between them. CDR1 and CDR2 from the germline V gene are SGHTA and FQGNSA. The CDR3: CASSLGPDRYEQYF. DNA for the CDR3: TGTGCCAGCAGCTTAGGCCCAGATCGCTACGAGCAGTACTTC.

This clonotype was recorded a few times. The V call is TRBV27, the J call TRBJ1-5, with 8 bases that match TRBD1. V was pared by 3 bases and J by 9 bases, with 7 bases of the junction left unmatched. Looked up from germline, CDR1 is MNHEY and CDR2 is SMNVEV (reference sequence). The CDR3 runs to 14 residues. CDR3 region: CASSFGQGSRPQHF. CDR3 in DNA: TGTGCCAGCAGTTTTGGACAGGGCTCGCGGCCCCAGCATTTT.

This clonotype was seen more than once but under ten times. V usage is TRBV7-9 and J usage is TRBJ2-5; D ambiguous. Trimming removed 3 bases from V and 5 bases from J, with 10 bases in between. Germline lookup yields CDR1 SEHNR and CDR2 FQNEAQ (reference sequence). The CDR3 sequence is 13 residues long. This chain's CDR3 is CASSFDMGETQYF. DNA for the CDR3: TGTGCCAGCAGCTTCGACATGGGGGAGACCCAGTACTTC.